This TCR beta chain was found in a study of T cells in Graves' hyperthyroidism and ophthalmopathy. The study's findings and limits: Most thyroid clonotypes with frequency above 0.001 were detected in blood. Ophthalmopathy was identified by the model a median around 5.9 months ahead of onset.

The V gene's germline CDR1 is PRHDT and CDR2 FYEKMQ (reference sequence). The CDR3 length is 16 residues. V was cut by 5 bases and J by 0 bases, with 16 bases left in between. Clinical symptoms, serum thyroxine and TRAb, thyroid ultrasound and orbital computed tomography were used for the diagnoses. On this clonotype: What it binds is not known.

Researchers took RNA transcripts and amplified the TCR beta CDR3 regions from them. The HTBI primer set was used in a first-round RT-PCR of the TCR CDR3. Via MiXCR, TCRdb re-called the multiplex PCR reads, giving one row per CDR3 protein. The sample gives about 640,000 distinct CDR3 sequences, 45% of which show up once; approximately 7.2% is in the top ten. The TCR was taken from an adult man with Graves' disease, either hyperthyroidism or ophthalmopathy (not recorded which). The sequenced sample consisted of peripheral blood or thyroid tissue (not recorded which). V is TRBV13 and J is TRBJ1-1, with D possibly being TRBD1 (5 bases). The CDR3 nucleotides read TGTGCCAGCAGCCCCCGACCGACAGACATGAACACTGAAGCTTTCTTT. Amino acid sequence: CASSPRPTDMNTEAFF.